This T cell receptor beta chain was documented in a study of metastatic and nonmetastatic thyroid tumors (dated by TCRdb to about 2020). Study-level background: The researchers compared repertoires between peripheral blood samples and tumor or nodule tissue samples from patients with malignant or benign thyroid disease.

No patient had received any treatment before thyroid surgery. Using T-cell receptor beta sequencing, the study looked back at clinical samples from patients collected from about 2011 to 2018. This clone has at least ten counts. The antigen this receptor binds is unknown. Base qualities are not recorded, but no much larger clone differs from it by a single base. Library method: PCR. The data were produced on an Illumina HiSeq 4000. High-throughput sequencing was used to profile the CDR3 region of the TCR beta-chain in every patient. The original methods were these. The researchers built a classifier to tell apart papillary thyroid cancer patients with distant metastasis, based on CDR3 differences among clinicopathological groups. The Shannon index was used to assess repertoire diversity, and the Morisita-Horn index was used to assess tumor-blood repertoire similarity. TCRdb cleaned the public reads at Q25 with fastp, built clones with MiXCR and kept in-frame beta chains. The V and J calls here are based on TCRdb, not the publication. This sample gives 40,000 to 55,000 clones in total; approximately 17% of them show up just once. Together, the top ten hold approximately 3% of the sample.

The investigation overall reported the following: In both blood and tumor samples, malignant tumors were reported to have significantly higher TCR beta diversity than benign nodules.

The junction carries 11 bases between V and J, which are trimmed by 3 bases and 0 bases respectively. The CDR3 measures 15 amino acids from cysteine to phenylalanine. Left in the record is the CDR3 DNA by itself, 45 bases read in frame from the first base. CDR1 MDHEN and CDR2 SYDVKM are derived from the germline V gene. The receptor comes from a female donor with papillary thyroid cancer or a benign thyroid nodule (not recorded which). Some clones in this sample may be carry-over from other donors' samples. Here the chain combines TRBV28 and TRBJ1-2; the D gene identity is not certain. The sequencing sample was made of blood. The CDR3 reads as follows: CASSFGQPANYGYTF. The nucleotides are TGTGCCAGCAGTTTCGGTCAGCCTGCTAACTATGGCTACACCTTC.